This T cell receptor (beta chain) was identified in a study of CD8 T cells in Susac syndrome. CDR1 SGHRS and CDR2 YFSETQ come from the germline V gene. With V trimmed by 2 bases and J by 4 bases, 2 bases remained unmatched. The length of the CDR3 is 13 residues. Random hexamers primed reverse transcription of about 0.45 to 1 ug RNA. Coverage of TCR beta CDR3 amplification by immunoSEQ multiplex PCR extended to 54 Vbeta and 13 Jbeta. A single record per CDR3 protein comes from TCRdb applying MiXCR to the immunoSEQ multiplex PCR reads. Of about 130,000 distinct CDR3 sequences listed, more than 90% were seen once; the top ten hold about 0.19%.

The sequencing sample was made of CD8+ T cells from PBMCs. This TCR came from a human donor with Susac syndrome. The chain uses TRBV5-1 and TRBJ1-1; 7 bases are a match to TRBD1. This chain's CDR3 is CASSLTGVTEAFF. The CDR3 DNA reads as TGCGCCAGCAGCTTAACAGGGGTCACTGAAGCTTTCTTT.